This T cell receptor (beta chain) was identified in a study of PD-L1 blockade in urothelial cancer. Assay used: immunoSEQ multiplex PCR; TCRdb lists only in-frame clones, some missing. The sample has about 50,000 clones, 70% to 90% seen once. On this clone itself: Its matching antigen is unknown.

Study-level findings and limits: Durable-benefit patients had greater expansion of tumor-associated blood clones at 3 weeks.

Time point noted: pretreatment peripheral blood. A total of 1 to 8 samples per patient were collected pretreatment and on-treatment. The ends were cut back, 8 bases at V and 0 bases at J, with 13 bases in the middle. This CDR3 region has 15 residues. CDR1 is SNHLY and CDR2 is FYNNEI in the germline V gene. The chain is built from TRBV2 and TRBJ2-2; perhaps TRBD2 as D (5 bases). The clonotype was recovered from a woman aged 55-75 years with urothelial cancer. The sequencing used PBMCs, collected around atezolizumab (anti-PD-L1) treatment. Written as DNA, the CDR3 is TGTGCCAGCGTCCGGGGAACCTCGAACACCGGGGAGCTGTTTTTT. Amino acids: CASVRGTSNTGELFF.